This TCR beta chain appears in the sequencing data of a study of T cell repertoires in cytomegalovirus infection. The CDR3 runs 16 residues. V was shortened by 1 base and J by 1 base, with 12 bases between the two germline ends. Germline V lookup: CDR1 LGHNA, CDR2 YNFKEQ. TCRdb fed the reads into MiXCR, producing one record per CDR3 protein. The profile shows under 500,000 distinct CDR3 sequences, about two fifths of them singletons. This clonotype has more than one count but fewer than ten. The antigen is undetermined. The J gene is TRBJ2-3, the V gene TRBV4-2; D may correspond to TRBD1 or TRBD2 (5 bases each). The receptor was isolated from a human donor in good health (CMV status not recorded). Some clones in this sample may be carry-over from other donors' samples. Material: cultured PBMCs, obtained from culture after CMV antigen stimulation. CDR3 residues: CASSQGETGRTDTQYF. The CDR3 bases are TGTGCCAGCAGCCAAGGCGAGACGGGACGCACAGATACGCAGTATTTT.